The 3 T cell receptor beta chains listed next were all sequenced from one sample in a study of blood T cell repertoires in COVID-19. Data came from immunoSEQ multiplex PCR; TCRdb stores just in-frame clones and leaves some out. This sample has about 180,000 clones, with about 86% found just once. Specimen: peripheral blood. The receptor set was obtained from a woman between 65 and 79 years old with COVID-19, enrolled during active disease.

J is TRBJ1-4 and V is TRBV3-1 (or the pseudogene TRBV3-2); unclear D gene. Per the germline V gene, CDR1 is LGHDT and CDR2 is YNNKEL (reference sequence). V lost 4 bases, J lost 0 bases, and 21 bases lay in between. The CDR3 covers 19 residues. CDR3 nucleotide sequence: TGTGCCAGCAGCCGAATATCCGGGCAGGCGGGCTCAACTAATGAAAAACTGTTTTTT. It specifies CASSRISGQAGSTNEKLFF.

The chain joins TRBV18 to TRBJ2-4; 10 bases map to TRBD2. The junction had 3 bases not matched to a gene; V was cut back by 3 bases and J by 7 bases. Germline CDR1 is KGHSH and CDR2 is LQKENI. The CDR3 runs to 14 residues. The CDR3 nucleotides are TGTGCCAGCTCACCGGGACTAGCGAAGAACATTCAGTACTTC. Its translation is CASSPGLAKNIQYF. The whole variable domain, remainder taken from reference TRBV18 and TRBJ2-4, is NAGVMQNPRHLVRRRGQEARLRCSPMKGHSHVYWYRQLPEEGLKFMVYLQKENIIDESGMPKERFSAEFPKEGPSILRIQQVVRGDSAAYFCASSPGLAKNIQYFGAGTRLSVL.

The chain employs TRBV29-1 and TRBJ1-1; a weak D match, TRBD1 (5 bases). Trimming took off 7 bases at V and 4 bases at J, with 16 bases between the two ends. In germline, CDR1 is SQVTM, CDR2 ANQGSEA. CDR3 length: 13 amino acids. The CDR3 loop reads CSGNGVGGTEAFF. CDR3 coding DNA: TGCAGCGGTAACGGGGTGGGGGGCACTGAAGCTTTCTTT. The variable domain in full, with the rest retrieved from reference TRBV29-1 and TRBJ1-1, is SAVISQKPSRDICQRGTSLTIQCQVDSQVTMMFWYRQQPGQSLTLIATANQGSEATYESGFVIDKFPISRPNLTFSTLTVSNMSPEDSSIYLCSGNGVGGTEAFFGQGTRLTVV.